Described below is a single T cell receptor (beta chain) sequence and its context. The antigen is unknown. These data originate in a study of OX40 agonist ivuxolimab in advanced cancers. Study information: With a range of roughly 20 to 90, age averaged about 59 years, and 70% to 85% were male. Past anti-PD-1, anti-PD-L1 or anti-CTLA-4 therapy was accepted, and 30% to 45% had received some.

V was trimmed by 6 bases and J by 0 bases, leaving 12 bases between them. This CDR3 comprises 16 residues. Germline-derived CDR1 and CDR2 are MNHNY and SVGAGI (reference sequence). Repertoires were generated with immunoSEQ multiplex PCR, while TCRdb's copy carries only in-frame clones and drops some. There are 55,000 to 90,000 clones in the sample; 65% to 85% occur only once, and 0.8% to 1.1% lies in the top ten. General study findings and limits: At 0.1 to 3.0 mg/kg and by week 6, CD4+ and CD8+ T cells in the blood had expanded clonally. Among some nonresponders, normalized T-cell clonal expansion was also low.

The sample consisted of CD4+ or CD8+ T cells sorted from blood, taken in a trial of the OX40 agonist ivuxolimab. This TCR derives from an adult with an advanced solid tumor such as melanoma, head and neck, liver or kidney cancer. The chain links TRBV6-6 to TRBJ2-6; perhaps TRBD1 as D (5 bases). As DNA, the CDR3 is TGTGCCAGCAGGAGGACAAGCCCCTCTGGGGCCAACGTCCTGACTTTC. Protein sequence: CASRRTSPSGANVLTF.